One sample yielded the 22 T cell receptor beta chains listed below, sequenced in a study of identical twins. A single record per CDR3 protein comes from TCRdb applying MiXCR to the 5' RACE reads. The sample has hundreds of thousands of distinct CDR3 sequences, less than 7% seen once. The sample consisted of naive T cells sorted from blood. Receptor source: a young man in good health.

This clonotype was counted at least ten times. The chain recombines TRBV4-1 with TRBJ1-2, with D possibly being TRBD1 (5 bases). The CDR3 has 15 residues. Trimming stripped 0 bases from V and 8 bases from J, with 16 bases between. CDR1 and CDR2 from the germline V gene are MGHRA and YSYEKL. CDR3 residues: CASSQDITGPKGYTF. For the CDR3, the DNA is TGCGCCAGCAGCCAAGATATTACGGGGCCGAAAGGCTACACCTTC.

This sequence joins TRBV12-3 or TRBV12-4 and TRBJ2-1; D gene uncertain. Deletions cut 8 bases from V and 5 bases from J, with 19 bases between. The CDR3 runs to 15 residues. The CDR3 bases are TGTGCCAGCGGGCAAGGTCTGCGGAGAAACAATGAGCAGTTCTTC. Translating gives CASGQGLRRNNEQFF.

This clonotype was observed many times. This chain connects TRBV11-2 to TRBJ2-5; a weak D match, TRBD2 (5 bases). The length of the CDR3 is 13 residues. Germline values: CDR1 SGHAT, CDR2 FQNNGV. Deletions cut 1 base from V and 9 bases from J, with 12 bases between. CDR3 in DNA: TGTGCCAGCAGCTTAGTACAGTCCGGGGCCCAGTACTTC. As protein: CASSLVQSGAQYF.

The CDR3 DNA follows: TGTGCCAGCAGTGAATCTGGGCAGAGCAATCAGCCCCAGCATTTT. As protein: CASSESGQSNQPQHF. The V and J genes are TRBV25-1 and TRBJ1-5, with unresolved D. Germline CDR1 reads MGHDK; CDR2 reads SYGVNS. Trimming stripped 1 base from V and 1 base from J, with 8 bases between. CDR3 length: 15 amino acids.

There are many counts of this clonotype. The CDR3 reads CSAGTGPSYNEQFF. As DNA, the CDR3 is TGCAGTGCCGGAACCGGGCCATCCTACAATGAGCAGTTCTTC. The chain links TRBV20-1 to TRBJ2-1, with D uncertain. The CDR3 spans 14 residues. Germline V gives CDR1 DFQATT, CDR2 SNEGSKA (reference sequence). Trimming shortened V by 6 bases and J by 1 base, and 13 bases separated the two germline ends.

This clonotype was detected ten times or more. V gene TRBV25-1 combines with J gene TRBJ1-2, with D tentatively TRBD1 (6 bases). The CDR3 is made up of 15 amino acids. Germline-derived CDR1 and CDR2 are MGHDK and SYGVNS. V lost 0 bases and J lost 6, with 14 bases in between. The CDR3 DNA reads as TGTGCCAGCAGTGAATACGGTCGGGGGCAGGATGGCTACACCTTC. It codes for CASSEYGRGQDGYTF.

This clonotype was detected only a few times. The chain recombines TRBV7-9 with TRBJ2-7; 9 bases match TRBD1. The V gene's germline CDR1 is SEHNR and CDR2 FQNEAQ (reference sequence). The CDR3 extends over 15 amino acids. V trimming: 4 bases; J trimming: 5 bases; junction bases outside the gene matches: 9. CDR3 DNA sequence: TGTGCCAGCAGCTCCGGGACAGGGCTTCAACACGAGCAGTACTTC. It translates to CASSSGTGLQHEQYF.

There are many counts of this clonotype. The rearrangement links TRBV6-2 or TRBV6-3 to TRBJ1-1, with a tentative D call TRBD1 (6 bases). The CDR3 sequence is 16 residues long. V was clipped by 2 bases and J by 0 bases, with 13 bases between them. Germline V CDR1 and CDR2: MNHEY, SVGEGT. CDR3 residues: CASSYDRDTMNTEAFF. CDR3 nucleotide sequence: TGTGCCAGCAGTTACGACCGGGACACTATGAACACTGAAGCTTTCTTT.

At least ten counts were recorded for this clonotype. The junction departs from germline at one end; a sequencing error may be responsible. This sequence joins TRBV5-1 and TRBJ1-3; perhaps TRBD1 as D (5 bases). The CDR3 runs to 13 residues. CDR1 and CDR2 (germline): SGHRS, YFSETQ. As DNA, the CDR3 is TGTGCCAGCAGACAGAGCTCTGGAAACACCATATATTTT. Protein sequence: CASRQSSGNTIYF.

This clonotype was counted between two and nine times. This chain uses TRBV12-3 or TRBV12-4 with TRBJ2-7, with 10 nucleotides matching TRBD1. The V gene end was trimmed by 5 bases and the J gene end by 1 base; junction bases not matched to a gene: 5. The length of the CDR3 is 15 residues. The CDR3: CASSATGGASYEQYF. As DNA, the CDR3 is TGTGCCAGCAGTGCGACAGGGGGCGCTTCCTACGAGCAGTACTTC.

Ten or more counts support this clonotype. The rearrangement links TRBV4-1 to TRBJ2-1; D unclear. Trimming removed 0 bases from V and 8 bases from J, with 17 bases in between. The CDR3 length is 16 residues. The germline V gene encodes CDR1 MGHRA and CDR2 YSYEKL. The CDR3 nucleotides read TGCGCCAGCAGCCAAGATTTCCGGGTCCGCCCCCATGAGCAGTTCTTC. As protein: CASSQDFRVRPHEQFF.

There are many counts of this clonotype. The gene calls are TRBV15 and TRBJ2-2; weak D call: TRBD2 (6 bases). Germline CDR1 LNHNV, CDR2 YYDKDF (reference sequence). There are 17 residues in the CDR3. Trimming took 0 bases from V and 5 from J, leaving 16 bases between them. The CDR3 is CATSREASGSFTGELFF. DNA for the CDR3: TGTGCCACCAGCAGAGAGGCCTCCGGGAGCTTTACCGGGGAGCTGTTTTTT.

This clonotype occurred many times. The chain is built from TRBV6-5 and TRBJ1-4, with TRBD1 matching over 8 bases. CDR1 and CDR2 (germline): MNHEY, SVGAGI. This CDR3 region has 17 residues. Trimming removed 0 bases from V and 7 bases from J; junction bases left unmatched: 10. Here the CDR3 reads CASSYSLGPGQGEKLFF. The CDR3 DNA reads TGTGCCAGCAGTTACTCATTGGGTCCTGGACAGGGTGAAAAACTGTTTTTT.

This clonotype has a handful of counts. The chain employs TRBV24-1 and TRBJ2-1; 7 bases fit TRBD1. CDR1 is KGHDR and CDR2 is SFDVKD in the germline V gene. The CDR3 length is 16 residues. V lost 4 bases, J lost 2 bases, and 7 bases stayed unmatched. CDR3 loop: CATSDPTGDTYNEQFF. CDR3 nucleotides: TGTGCCACCAGTGACCCTACAGGGGACACCTACAATGAGCAGTTCTTC.

This clonotype was seen many times. V usage is TRBV7-2 and J usage is TRBJ2-3; D not resolved. Deletions cut 8 bases from V and 6 bases from J, with 9 bases between. Germline-derived CDR1 and CDR2 are SGHTA and FQGNSA. This CDR3 has 11 residues. In nucleotides, the CDR3 is TGTGCCAGCCGAAAGTCGGATACGCAGTATTTT. Translation: CASRKSDTQYF.

The rearrangement uses TRBV27 and TRBJ1-2, with 11 bases aligning to TRBD1. CDR3 size: 17 residues. The ends lost 5 bases at V and 4 bases at J; junction bases unmatched: 12. Germline CDR1 is MNHEY and CDR2 is SMNVEV (reference sequence). The CDR3 sequence is CASSGGQGVKLVYGYTF. For the CDR3, the DNA is TGTGCCAGCAGTGGGGGACAGGGGGTAAAACTCGTCTATGGCTACACCTTC.

This clonotype was seen only a few times. The gene calls are TRBV13 and TRBJ2-3; 7 positions match TRBD2. V gave up 5 bases and J gave up 0 bases; unmatched junction bases: 8. Germline loops: CDR1 PRHDT, CDR2 FYEKMQ (reference sequence). The CDR3 has 16 amino acids. The CDR3, as DNA: TGTGCCAGCAGCCCTCCGGGACTACCTAGCACAGATACGCAGTATTTT. This translates into CASSPPGLPSTDTQYF.

The chain uses TRBV30 and TRBJ2-5; 7 positions agree with TRBD1. Germline V gene lookup returns CDR1 GTSNPN and CDR2 SVGIG (reference sequence). V lost 0 bases to trimming and J lost 11 bases; unmatched junction nucleotides: 15. This CDR3 region has 15 residues. The CDR3 loop is CAWSVQGTTMLRQYF. For the CDR3, the DNA is TGTGCCTGGAGTGTACAGGGGACAACTATGTTGCGGCAGTACTTC. Together with reference TRBV30 and TRBJ2-5, the CDR3 gives the full variable domain: SQTIHQWPATLVQPVGSPLSLECTVEGTSNPNLYWYRQAAGRGLQLLFYSVGIGQISSEVPQNLSASRPQDRQFILSSKKLLLSDSGFYLCAWSVQGTTMLRQYFGPGTRLLVL.

This clonotype came up a few times. The chain couples TRBV6-1 to TRBJ1-2, with D uncertain. Trimming pared 2 bases from V and 6 bases from J, leaving 10 bases between. The germline V gene has CDR1 MNHNS and CDR2 SASEGT. The CDR3 runs to 13 residues. The CDR3 nucleotides are TGTGCCAGCAGTGAACTGTTGGGAGATGGCTACACCTTC. Translated: CASSELLGDGYTF.

At least ten counts were recorded for this clonotype. The chain uses TRBV7-6 and TRBJ2-7; D possibly corresponds to TRBD2 (5 bases). Germline lookup yields CDR1 SGHVS and CDR2 FNYEAQ. Trimming removed 2 bases at V and 6 bases at J, with 11 bases between. The CDR3 spans 13 residues. The CDR3 sequence is CASSLTREGEQYV. The CDR3 coding sequence is TGTGCCAGCAGCTTAACTAGAGAGGGCGAGCAGTACGTC.

This clonotype was recorded only once. The chain uses TRBV6-5 and TRBJ2-7; D uncertain. Germline assignment: CDR1 MNHEY and CDR2 SVGAGI. This CDR3 contains 13 residues. Trimming removed 8 bases from V and 2 bases from J, with 13 bases in between. CDR3 DNA: TGTGCCAGCGGTTTTTCCCTAACCTACGAGCAGTACTTC. Amino acid sequence: CASGFSLTYEQYF.

This clonotype appeared a few times. V and J are TRBV7-2 and TRBJ2-3; TRBD1 aligns across 8 bases. With V trimmed by 2 bases and J by 3 bases, 7 bases remained unmatched. The CDR3 covers 16 residues. In germline, CDR1 is SGHTA, CDR2 FQGNSA. CDR3 sequence (DNA): TGTGCCAGCAGCTTAACAGGGGGGATTGGAACAGATACGCAGTATTTT. Residues: CASSLTGGIGTDTQYF. The variable domain in full, with the rest retrieved from reference TRBV7-2 and TRBJ2-3, is GAGVSQSPSNKVTEKGKDVELRCDPISGHTALYWYRQSLGQGLEFLIYFQGNSAPDKSGLPSDRFSAERTGGSVSTLTIQRTQQEDSAVYLCASSLTGGIGTDTQYFGPGTRLTVL.